This is a list of T cell receptor beta chains from one sample in a study of cytomegalovirus exposure and HLA in healthy donors. TCRdb's table, derived via immunoSEQ multiplex PCR, lists solely in-frame clones and lacks some. The repertoire holds 100,000 to 150,000 clones, with over 75% as singletons. Sequences were obtained from PBMCs. These receptors all come from a woman between 35 and 50 years old in good health and CMV-seropositive. The CDR3 runs from the conserved cysteine through the conserved F or W. The order of the fields is CDR3 DNA, CDR3 protein, V gene, J gene, D gene. A D gene is named only where the DNA matches it firmly.

CDR3 DNA: TGTGCCAGCAGCTTAGCGACAGGGGCGGATGAGCAGTACTTC; CDR3 protein: CASSLATGADEQYF; V gene: TRBV7-6; J gene: TRBJ2-7; D gene: TRBD1
CDR3 DNA: TGTGCCAGCAGCTTTGAACAGGGGAACACTGAAGCTTTCTTT; CDR3 protein: CASSFEQGNTEAFF; V gene: TRBV7-9; J gene: TRBJ1-1; D gene: -
CDR3 DNA: TGTGCCAGCAAGGAGACTAGCGGGAGCCTGAACACCGGGGAGCTGTTTTTT; CDR3 protein: CASKETSGSLNTGELFF; V gene: TRBV28; J gene: TRBJ2-2; D gene: TRBD2
CDR3 DNA: TGTGCCAGTAGTATAGTTGGCAGATACAATGAGCAGTTCTTC; CDR3 protein: CASSIVGRYNEQFF; V gene: TRBV19; J gene: TRBJ2-1; D gene: -
CDR3 DNA: TGTGCCAGCAGCCACGGGTCGGCGGGAGGGGGAGAGACCCAGTACTTC; CDR3 protein: CASSHGSAGGGETQYF; V gene: TRBV7-3; J gene: TRBJ2-5; D gene: TRBD2
CDR3 DNA: TGTGCCAGCAGTTACGTTGCGGGGGGCTCTGGAAACACCATATATTTT; CDR3 protein: CASSYVAGGSGNTIYF; V gene: TRBV6-6; J gene: TRBJ1-3; D gene: -
CDR3 DNA: TGTGCCAGCAGCATGCAGGGGCCCCCTAAGAGCGGGGAGCTGTTTTTT; CDR3 protein: CASSMQGPPKSGELFF; V gene: TRBV7-2; J gene: TRBJ2-2; D gene: -
CDR3 DNA: TGCGCCAGCAGCCACTGGACAGGGAGGGCTTTCTTT; CDR3 protein: CASSHWTGRAFF; V gene: TRBV10-1; J gene: TRBJ1-1; D gene: TRBD1
CDR3 DNA: TGTGCCAGCAGATCGGACAGACGAAACATTCAGTACTTC; CDR3 protein: CASRSDRRNIQYF; V gene: TRBV2; J gene: TRBJ2-4; D gene: -
CDR3 DNA: TGTGCCAGCAGTGCAACAGGGTTCGGGATTGAGACCTACACCTTC; CDR3 protein: CASSATGFGIETYTF; V gene: TRBV6-4; J gene: TRBJ1-2; D gene: -
CDR3 DNA: TGCGCCAGCACCTCGGGCAGCGGGAGCTCCTACAATGAGCAGTTCTTC; CDR3 protein: CASTSGSGSSYNEQFF; V gene: TRBV5-1; J gene: TRBJ2-1; D gene: TRBD2
CDR3 DNA: TGTGCCAGCAGCTTTACCGGGACTAGTCACGGAGATACGCAGTATTTT; CDR3 protein: CASSFTGTSHGDTQYF; V gene: TRBV7-3; J gene: TRBJ2-3; D gene: TRBD2